These T cell receptor beta chains were read from a single sample in a study of T cells in Graves' hyperthyroidism and ophthalmopathy. In TCRdb, the multiplex PCR reads were re-called with MiXCR into one record per CDR3 protein. The data show about 300,000 distinct CDR3 sequences, roughly 15% seen once. Sequenced input: blood. The receptors here all came from a woman aged 25 to 45 with Graves' hyperthyroidism that later progressed to Graves' ophthalmopathy. Each CDR3 is given with its conserved first and last residue. The D gene is left open where the match is weak. Not every row has a clone size; where given, it reads once, few, many or a size class.

cdr3_aa: CATSRDLLNYGYTF; cdr3_nt: TGTGCCACCAGCAGAGACTTACTTAACTATGGCTACACCTTC; v_call: TRBV15; d_call: -; j_call: TRBJ1-2; clone_size: few
cdr3_aa: CSARSGTPPAVYTF; cdr3_nt: TGCAGTGCTAGGTCCGGGACTCCCCCCGCGGTATACACCTTC; v_call: TRBV20-1; d_call: -; j_call: TRBJ1-2; clone_size: -
cdr3_aa: CASKVSRGGYEQYF; cdr3_nt: TGCGCCAGCAAGGTCTCTAGAGGGGGCTACGAGCAGTACTTC; v_call: TRBV5-1; d_call: -; j_call: TRBJ2-7; clone_size: many
cdr3_aa: CASTDRQNTGELFF; cdr3_nt: TGTGCCAGCACAGACAGACAGAACACCGGGGAGCTGTTTTTT; v_call: TRBV28; d_call: -; j_call: TRBJ2-2; clone_size: many
cdr3_aa: CASSQANAGSGANVLTF; cdr3_nt: TGCGCCAGCAGCCAAGCTAACGCGGGCTCTGGGGCCAACGTCCTGACTTTC; v_call: TRBV4-3; d_call: -; j_call: TRBJ2-6; clone_size: few
cdr3_aa: CASSFGLVMNTEAFF; cdr3_nt: TGTGCCAGCAGTTTCGGGCTTGTCATGAACACTGAAGCTTTCTTT; v_call: TRBV12-3/TRBV12-4; d_call: -; j_call: TRBJ1-1; clone_size: -
cdr3_aa: CASSLRLALNTEAFF; cdr3_nt: TGTGCCAGCAGCTTGCGTCTGGCCCTGAACACTGAAGCTTTCTTT; v_call: TRBV5-6; d_call: -; j_call: TRBJ1-1; clone_size: many
cdr3_aa: CSARASGNAGELFF; cdr3_nt: TGCAGTGCTAGGGCTTCGGGTAACGCCGGGGAGCTGTTTTTT; v_call: TRBV20-1; d_call: -; j_call: TRBJ2-2; clone_size: many
cdr3_aa: CASSSRLAGEIDTQYF; cdr3_nt: TGTGCCAGCAGTTCCAGACTAGCGGGAGAGATAGATACGCAGTATTTT; v_call: TRBV28; d_call: TRBD2; j_call: TRBJ2-3; clone_size: many
cdr3_aa: CASSQERGAHEQYF; cdr3_nt: TGTGCCAGCAGTCAGGAGCGGGGGGCCCACGAGCAGTACTTC; v_call: TRBV2; d_call: TRBD2; j_call: TRBJ2-7; clone_size: many
cdr3_aa: CASSRRLTDSYEQYF; cdr3_nt: TGTGCCAGCAGCCGAAGACTCACAGACTCCTACGAGCAGTACTTC; v_call: TRBV11-2; d_call: -; j_call: TRBJ2-7; clone_size: many
cdr3_aa: CASSLDRGSYEQYF; cdr3_nt: TGCGCCAGCAGCTTGGACAGGGGCTCCTACGAGCAGTACTTC; v_call: TRBV7-2; d_call: TRBD1; j_call: TRBJ2-7; clone_size: many
cdr3_aa: CSASSASSDYTDTQYF; cdr3_nt: TGCAGTGCTAGTAGTGCCAGCAGCGACTACACAGATACGCAGTATTTT; v_call: TRBV20-1; d_call: -; j_call: TRBJ2-3; clone_size: -
cdr3_aa: CSARVGGGRGEKLFF; cdr3_nt: TGCAGTGCTAGAGTCGGCGGGGGGCGGGGGGAAAAACTGTTTTTT; v_call: TRBV20-1; d_call: -; j_call: TRBJ1-4; clone_size: few
cdr3_aa: CASSVFTGAGSTDTQYF; cdr3_nt: TGCGCCAGCAGCGTATTTACTGGGGCGGGGTCCACAGATACGCAGTATTTT; v_call: TRBV4-1; d_call: -; j_call: TRBJ2-3; clone_size: few
cdr3_aa: CSVEDLGAEAFF; cdr3_nt: TGCAGCGTTGAAGACTTAGGAGCCGAAGCTTTCTTT; v_call: TRBV29-1; d_call: -; j_call: TRBJ1-1; clone_size: many
cdr3_aa: CASGRRGTSDYNEQFF; cdr3_nt: TGTGCCAGCGGTCGGAGGGGGACTAGTGACTACAATGAGCAGTTCTTC; v_call: TRBV4-2; d_call: TRBD2; j_call: TRBJ2-1; clone_size: many
cdr3_aa: CASSLQGAEQYF; cdr3_nt: TGTGCCAGCAGCTTACAGGGGGCCGAGCAGTACTTC; v_call: TRBV13; d_call: TRBD1; j_call: TRBJ2-7; clone_size: few
cdr3_aa: CASGTGTGINEQYF; cdr3_nt: TGTGCCAGCGGCACCGGGACAGGGATCAACGAGCAGTACTTC; v_call: TRBV7-6; d_call: TRBD1; j_call: TRBJ2-7; clone_size: many
cdr3_aa: CASSSVTGNNTGELFF; cdr3_nt: TGTGCCAGCAGTTCGGTGACAGGGAATAACACCGGGGAGCTGTTTTTT; v_call: TRBV7-9; d_call: TRBD1; j_call: TRBJ2-2; clone_size: -
cdr3_aa: CASTGLAGGRELFF; cdr3_nt: TGTGCCAGTACGGGACTAGCGGGAGGAAGGGAGTTGTTCTTC; v_call: TRBV19; d_call: TRBD2; j_call: TRBJ2-1; clone_size: -
cdr3_aa: CASRTGTGGEQYF; cdr3_nt: TGTGCCAGCAGGACCGGGACAGGGGGCGAGCAGTACTTC; v_call: TRBV5-6; d_call: TRBD1; j_call: TRBJ2-7; clone_size: many
cdr3_aa: CASSSPLAESGPDTQYF; cdr3_nt: TGTGCCAGCAGCTCGCCCCTAGCGGAGTCAGGGCCAGATACGCAGTATTTT; v_call: TRBV11-2; d_call: TRBD2; j_call: TRBJ2-3; clone_size: many
cdr3_aa: CASSFELGGHSNQPQHF; cdr3_nt: TGTGCCAGCAGCTTCGAGCTGGGAGGCCATAGCAATCAGCCCCAGCATTTT; v_call: TRBV7-9; d_call: -; j_call: TRBJ1-5; clone_size: many
cdr3_aa: CASSLENAGGGYTF; cdr3_nt: TGTGCCAGCAGCTTAGAGAATGCGGGCGGAGGCTACACCTTC; v_call: TRBV7-6; d_call: -; j_call: TRBJ1-2; clone_size: many
cdr3_aa: CASSLAAQGHQPQHF; cdr3_nt: TGTGCCAGCAGCTTAGCGGCCCAGGGGCATCAGCCCCAGCATTTT; v_call: TRBV7-2; d_call: -; j_call: TRBJ1-5; clone_size: -
cdr3_aa: CSAEGLAGDEQFF; cdr3_nt: TGCAGTGCAGAGGGACTAGCGGGCGATGAGCAGTTCTTC; v_call: TRBV20-1; d_call: TRBD2; j_call: TRBJ2-1; clone_size: many
cdr3_aa: CASTGDRRGDTIYF; cdr3_nt: TGTGCCAGCACCGGGGACAGGCGGGGGGACACCATATATTTT; v_call: TRBV12-3/TRBV12-4; d_call: TRBD1; j_call: TRBJ1-3; clone_size: many
cdr3_aa: CASRGPRSTEAFF; cdr3_nt: TGTGCCAGCAGGGGCCCCCGTAGCACTGAAGCTTTCTTT; v_call: TRBV6-1; d_call: -; j_call: TRBJ1-1; clone_size: many
cdr3_aa: CASSDSSFGHTIYF; cdr3_nt: TGTGCCAGCAGTGACTCGAGTTTCGGCCACACCATATATTTT; v_call: TRBV6-4; d_call: -; j_call: TRBJ1-3; clone_size: -
cdr3_aa: CASRREHNSPLHF; cdr3_nt: TGTGCCAGCAGAAGGGAACATAATTCACCCCTCCACTTT; v_call: TRBV2; d_call: -; j_call: TRBJ1-6; clone_size: -
cdr3_aa: CASSLSGPNEQFF; cdr3_nt: TGTGCCAGCAGCTTAAGTGGCCCCAATGAGCAGTTCTTC; v_call: TRBV7-3; d_call: -; j_call: TRBJ2-1; clone_size: many
cdr3_aa: CASSLAPWHEVAGLAQETQYF; cdr3_nt: TGTGCCAGCAGCTTAGCGCCGTGGCACGAGGTAGCGGGATTAGCCCAAGAGACCCAGTACTTC; v_call: TRBV7-9; d_call: TRBD2; j_call: TRBJ2-5; clone_size: many
cdr3_aa: CASRGRRIYEQFF; cdr3_nt: TGTGCCAGCAGGGGGCGGAGGATCTATGAGCAGTTCTTC; v_call: TRBV28; d_call: -; j_call: TRBJ2-1; clone_size: many
cdr3_aa: CATGRDGGPSSYEQYF; cdr3_nt: TGTGCCACCGGCAGAGACGGGGGCCCAAGCTCCTACGAGCAGTACTTC; v_call: TRBV15; d_call: -; j_call: TRBJ2-7; clone_size: -